Listed here is a single TCR beta chain. These data originate in a study of T cell repertoires in cytomegalovirus infection. TCRdb passed the reads through MiXCR, listing each CDR3 protein once. This sample yields some 300,000 distinct CDR3 sequences, of which around 10% are seen a single time; 2% to 3% belongs to the top ten. V trimming: 1 base; J trimming: 7 bases; junction bases outside the gene matches: 9. The CDR3 length is 15 residues. CDR1 and CDR2 from the germline V gene are LGHNA and YNFKEQ. This receptor was identified in a human donor in good health (CMV status not recorded). Some clones in this sample may be carry-over from other donors' samples. The sequenced sample consisted of PBMCs. The chain recombines TRBV4-2 with TRBJ1-2; 7 nucleotides agree with TRBD1. CDR3 sequence: CASSQGNRGASGYTF. CDR3 DNA: TGTGCCAGCAGCCAAGGAAACAGGGGTGCGAGTGGCTACACCTTC.